This T cell receptor (beta chain) was recovered during a study of PD-1 blockade in classical Hodgkin lymphoma. A note on this clone: Its antigen remains unknown.

Study-level points and caveats: Complete responders matched newly diagnosed patients in baseline diversity.

Germline V gene data show CDR1 as SGHVT and CDR2 as SQSDAQ. V gave up 4 bases and J gave up 5 bases, with 33 bases separating them. The CDR3 is 21 amino acids. Method: immunoSEQ multiplex PCR; TCRdb's copy keeps in-frame clones and lacks some. The data contain about 22,000 clones, around three quarters of them singletons. Patients all relapsed after autologous stem cell transplantation, and there was variation in brentuximab vedotin exposure. Classifying best responses yielded complete response, partial response or progressive disease. This TCR was sampled from a human donor with classical Hodgkin lymphoma. Sequences were derived from peripheral blood mononuclear cells (PBMCs), sampled before the second cycle of nivolumab. The chain has TRBV7-4 and TRBJ1-5; D may be TRBD1 (5 bases). As DNA, the CDR3 is TGTGCCAGCAGCTCCCCCTCCCGCCCCGGCAGGGCGCCAATACCCCATCAGCCCCAGCATTTT. It codes for CASSSPSRPGRAPIPHQPQHF.